This record covers a single T cell receptor beta chain. The antigen remains undetermined. The data are from a study of T cells in Graves' hyperthyroidism and ophthalmopathy. Points from the study as a whole: In simple terms, a model built on 13 V-J features told ophthalmopathy apart from stable hyperthyroidism. Most thyroid clonotypes expanded above 0.001 were also detected in blood. Ophthalmopathy was model-predicted a median approximately six months pre-onset.

Germline values: CDR1 DFQATT, CDR2 SNEGSKA (reference sequence). This CDR3 is built from 9 residues. Trimming shortened V by 0 bases and J by 10 bases, and 1 base separated the two germline ends. The source material, RNA transcripts, was used to amplify TCR beta CDR3 regions. First-round RT-PCR targeting the TCR CDR3 was performed with the HTBI primer set. TCRdb re-analysed the multiplex PCR reads in MiXCR, keeping a single row per CDR3 protein. Found here are around 660,000 distinct CDR3 sequences, 45% of them singletons; the top ten hold less than 8.5%. Uncontrolled infection, other autoimmune disease, pregnancy and lactation each barred patients from inclusion.

The J gene is TRBJ1-5, the V gene TRBV20-1; D uncertain. The sequence was obtained from an adult man with Graves' disease, either hyperthyroidism or ophthalmopathy (not recorded which). Sequencing was done on a sample of peripheral blood or thyroid tissue (not recorded which). The CDR3 sequence is CSARDPQHF. The CDR3 DNA reads as TGCAGTGCTAGAGATCCCCAGCATTTT.